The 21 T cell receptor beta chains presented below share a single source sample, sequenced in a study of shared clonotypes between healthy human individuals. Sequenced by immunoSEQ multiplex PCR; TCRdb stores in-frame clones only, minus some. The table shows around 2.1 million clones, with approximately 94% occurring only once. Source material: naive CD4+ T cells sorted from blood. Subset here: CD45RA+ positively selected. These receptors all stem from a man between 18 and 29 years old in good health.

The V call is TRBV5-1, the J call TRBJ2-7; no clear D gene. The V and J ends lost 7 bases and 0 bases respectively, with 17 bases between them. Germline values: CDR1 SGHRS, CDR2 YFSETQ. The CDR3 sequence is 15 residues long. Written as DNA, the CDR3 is TGCGCCAGCTCGTTCTTCAGCGCGAGCTCCTACGAGCAGTACTTC. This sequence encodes CASSFFSASSYEQYF. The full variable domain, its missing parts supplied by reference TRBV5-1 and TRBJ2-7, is KAGVTQTPRYLIKTRGQQVTLSCSPISGHRSVSWYQQTPGQGLQFLFEYFSETQRNKGNFPGRFSGRQFSNSRSEMNVSTLELGDSALYLCASSFFSASSYEQYFGPGTRLTVT.

The CDR3, as DNA: TGTGCCAGCAGTTGGGGGGGCCGAGAGAACTATGGCTACACCTTC. This encodes CASSWGGRENYGYTF. V and J are TRBV28 and TRBJ1-2; perhaps TRBD1 as D (6 bases). From germline, CDR1 is MDHEN and CDR2 SYDVKM. The CDR3 consists of 15 residues. V was cut by 4 bases and J by 2 bases, with 14 bases left in between.

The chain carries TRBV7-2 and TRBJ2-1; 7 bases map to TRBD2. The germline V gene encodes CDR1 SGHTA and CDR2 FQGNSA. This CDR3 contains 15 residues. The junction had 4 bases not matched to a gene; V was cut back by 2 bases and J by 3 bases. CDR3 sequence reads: CASSLSPSGYNEQFF. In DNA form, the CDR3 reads TGTGCCAGCAGCTTAAGCCCTAGCGGCTACAATGAGCAGTTCTTC.

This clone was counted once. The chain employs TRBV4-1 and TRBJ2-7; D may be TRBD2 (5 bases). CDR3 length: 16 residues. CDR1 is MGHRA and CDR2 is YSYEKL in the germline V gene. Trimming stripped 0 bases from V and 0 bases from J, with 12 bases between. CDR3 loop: CASSQERSGSSYEQYF. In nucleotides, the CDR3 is TGCGCCAGCAGCCAAGAACGTTCGGGGAGCTCCTACGAGCAGTACTTC.

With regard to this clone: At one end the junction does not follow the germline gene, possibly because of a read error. CDR3 in amino acids: CATSPLGAVDTEAFF. In DNA form, the CDR3 reads TGTGCCACCAGTCCTCTAGGGGCGGTGGACACTGAAGCTTTCTTT. The V gene is TRBV10-3, the J gene TRBJ1-1; tentative D call: TRBD1 (5 bases). The germline CDR1 and CDR2 sequences are ENHRY and SYGVKD. CDR3 length: 15 residues.

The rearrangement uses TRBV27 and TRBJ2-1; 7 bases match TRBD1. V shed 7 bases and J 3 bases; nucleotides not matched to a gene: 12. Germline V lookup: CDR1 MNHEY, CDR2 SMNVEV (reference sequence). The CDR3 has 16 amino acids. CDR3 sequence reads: CASNKLDRVLYNEQFF. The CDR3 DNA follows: TGTGCCAGCAACAAACTAGACAGGGTACTCTACAATGAGCAGTTCTTC.

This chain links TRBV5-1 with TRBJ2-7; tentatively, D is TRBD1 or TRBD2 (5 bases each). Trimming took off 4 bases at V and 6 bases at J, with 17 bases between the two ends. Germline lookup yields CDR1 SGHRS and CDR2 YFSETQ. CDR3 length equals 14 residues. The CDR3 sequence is CASSIGTEAGEQYF. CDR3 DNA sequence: TGCGCCAGCAGCATTGGGACGGAGGCGGGCGAGCAGTACTTC.

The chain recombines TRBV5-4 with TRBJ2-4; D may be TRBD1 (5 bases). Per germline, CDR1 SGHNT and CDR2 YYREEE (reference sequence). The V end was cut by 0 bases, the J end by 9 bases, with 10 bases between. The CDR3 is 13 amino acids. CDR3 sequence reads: CASSLDRQGIQYF. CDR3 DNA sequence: TGTGCCAGCAGCTTGGATCGGCAGGGCATTCAGTACTTC.

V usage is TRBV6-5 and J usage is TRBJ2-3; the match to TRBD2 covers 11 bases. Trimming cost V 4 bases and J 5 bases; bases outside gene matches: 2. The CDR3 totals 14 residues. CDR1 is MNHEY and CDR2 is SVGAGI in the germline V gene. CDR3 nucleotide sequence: TGTGCCAGCAGTTCCCTAGCGGGAGGAGATACGCAGTATTTT. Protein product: CASSSLAGGDTQYF.

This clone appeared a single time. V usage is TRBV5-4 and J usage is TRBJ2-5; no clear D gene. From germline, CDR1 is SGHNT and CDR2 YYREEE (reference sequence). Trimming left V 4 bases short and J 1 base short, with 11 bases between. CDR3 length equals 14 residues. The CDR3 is CASSTEVFQETQYF. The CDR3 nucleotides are TGTGCCAGCAGCACTGAGGTATTCCAAGAGACCCAGTACTTC.

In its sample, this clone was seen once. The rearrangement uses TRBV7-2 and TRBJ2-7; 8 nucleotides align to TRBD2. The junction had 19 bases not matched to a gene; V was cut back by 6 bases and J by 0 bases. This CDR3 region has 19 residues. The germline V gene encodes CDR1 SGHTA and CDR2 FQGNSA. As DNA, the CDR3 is TGTGCCAGCAGTATAGATCTTAGCGGGATCCAGTCAAGCTCCTACGAGCAGTACTTC. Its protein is CASSIDLSGIQSSSYEQYF.

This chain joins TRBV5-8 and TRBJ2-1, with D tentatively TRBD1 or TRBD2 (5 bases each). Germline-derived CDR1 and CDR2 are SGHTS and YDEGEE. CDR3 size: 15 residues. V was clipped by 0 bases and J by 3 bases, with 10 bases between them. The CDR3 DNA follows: TGTGCCAGCAGCTTGGACGGGACGGACTACAATGAGCAGTTCTTC. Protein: CASSLDGTDYNEQFF.

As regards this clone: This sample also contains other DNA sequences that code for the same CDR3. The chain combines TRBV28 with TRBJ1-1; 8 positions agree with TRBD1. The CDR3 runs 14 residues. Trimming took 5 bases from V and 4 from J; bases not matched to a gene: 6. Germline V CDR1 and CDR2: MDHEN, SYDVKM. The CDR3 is CASSLGQGGTEAFF. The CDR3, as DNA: TGTGCCAGCAGTCTCGGACAGGGAGGCACTGAAGCTTTCTTT.

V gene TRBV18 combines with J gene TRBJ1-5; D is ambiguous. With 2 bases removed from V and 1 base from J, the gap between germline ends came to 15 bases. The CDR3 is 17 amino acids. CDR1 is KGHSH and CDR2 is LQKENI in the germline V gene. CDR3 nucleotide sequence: TGTGCCAGCTCACCAATGCCTGGAACAGCAAGCAATCAGCCCCAGCATTTT. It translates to CASSPMPGTASNQPQHF.

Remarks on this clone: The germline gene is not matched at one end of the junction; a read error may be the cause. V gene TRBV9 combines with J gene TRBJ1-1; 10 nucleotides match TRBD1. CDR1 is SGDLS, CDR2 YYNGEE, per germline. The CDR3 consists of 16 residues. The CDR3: CASSVGQGAKSTGAFF. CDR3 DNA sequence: TGTGCCAGCAGCGTAGGACAGGGGGCTAAGAGCACTGGAGCTTTCTTT.

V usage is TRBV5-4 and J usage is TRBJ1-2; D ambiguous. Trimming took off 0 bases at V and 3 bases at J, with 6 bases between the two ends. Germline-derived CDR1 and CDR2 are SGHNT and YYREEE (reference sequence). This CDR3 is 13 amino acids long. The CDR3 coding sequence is TGTGCCAGCAGCTTGGTCAGCGACTATGGCTACACCTTC. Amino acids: CASSLVSDYGYTF.

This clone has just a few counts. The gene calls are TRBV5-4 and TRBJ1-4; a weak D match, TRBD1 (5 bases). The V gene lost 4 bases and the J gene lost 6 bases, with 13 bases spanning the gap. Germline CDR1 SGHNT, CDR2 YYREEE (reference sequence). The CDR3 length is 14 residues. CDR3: CASSTQGEDEKLFF. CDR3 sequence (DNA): TGTGCCAGCAGCACCCAAGGGGAGGATGAAAAACTGTTTTTT.

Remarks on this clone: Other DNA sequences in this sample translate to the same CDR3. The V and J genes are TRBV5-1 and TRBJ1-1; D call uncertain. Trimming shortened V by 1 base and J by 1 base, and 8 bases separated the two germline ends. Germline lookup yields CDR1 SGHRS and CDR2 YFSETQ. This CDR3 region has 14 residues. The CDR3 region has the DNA TGCGCCAGCAGCTTGAAAGGAGAGAACACTGAAGCTTTCTTT. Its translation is CASSLKGENTEAFF.

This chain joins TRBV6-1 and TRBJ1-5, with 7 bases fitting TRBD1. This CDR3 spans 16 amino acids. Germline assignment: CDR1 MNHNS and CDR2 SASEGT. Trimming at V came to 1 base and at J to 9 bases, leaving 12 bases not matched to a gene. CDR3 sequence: CASSEGGTVLKGPQHF. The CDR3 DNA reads TGTGCCAGCAGTGAAGGCGGGACAGTGTTAAAGGGGCCCCAGCATTTT.

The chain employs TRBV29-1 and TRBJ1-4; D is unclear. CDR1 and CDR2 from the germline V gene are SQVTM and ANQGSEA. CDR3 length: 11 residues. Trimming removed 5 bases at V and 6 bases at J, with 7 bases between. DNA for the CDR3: TGCAGCGTTCTTCTAGATGAAAAACTGTTTTTT. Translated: CSVLLDEKLFF. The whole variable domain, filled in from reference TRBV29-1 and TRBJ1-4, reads SAVISQKPSRDICQRGTSLTIQCQVDSQVTMMFWYRQQPGQSLTLIATANQGSEATYESGFVIDKFPISRPNLTFSTLTVSNMSPEDSSIYLCSVLLDEKLFFGSGTQLSVL.

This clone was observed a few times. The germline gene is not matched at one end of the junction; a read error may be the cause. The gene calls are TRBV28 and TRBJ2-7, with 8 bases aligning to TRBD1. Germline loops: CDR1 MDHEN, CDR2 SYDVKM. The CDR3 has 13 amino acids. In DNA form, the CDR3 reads TGTGCCAGCAGCCAATACGGACAGGGATTGGTGCACTTC. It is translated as CASSQYGQGLVHF. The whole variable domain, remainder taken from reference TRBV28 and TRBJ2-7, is DVKVTQSSRYLVKRTGEKVFLECVQDMDHENMFWYRQDPGLGLRLIYFSYDVKMKEKGDIPEGYSVSREKKERFSLILESASTNQTSMYLCASSQYGQGLVHFGPGTRLTVT.